This TCR beta chain originates from a study of PD-1 blockade in classical Hodgkin lymphoma. The time point denotes: cycle 4 day 1 (C4D1), after less than seven weeks of nivolumab. Every patient was affected by relapse after autologous stem cell transplantation, while exposure to brentuximab vedotin was not uniform. Per the germline V gene, CDR1 is SGHRS and CDR2 is YFSETQ. The ends lost 1 base at V and 1 base at J; junction bases unmatched: 6. The CDR3 is 18 residues long. As concerns this clone: What it recognizes is unknown.

General study points: Newly diagnosed patients were reported to exhibit reduced baseline TCR diversity relative to healthy donors. Some patients began nivolumab under 1 year after ASCT. These patients were excluded from later analyses. Why the repertoires differ is still unclear, perhaps disease activity or prior therapy. Whoever responded completely had baseline diversity much like that seen in newly diagnosed patients.

Sequenced by immunoSEQ multiplex PCR; TCRdb stores in-frame clones only, minus some. The sample lists 21,000 or so clones; around nine tenths were seen once. This chain uses TRBV5-1 with TRBJ2-3; 13 nucleotides agree with TRBD2. The origin of this receptor is a human donor with classical Hodgkin lymphoma. The sample consisted of peripheral blood mononuclear cells (PBMCs), taken before the fourth cycle of nivolumab. CDR3 residues: CASSLIGTSGAGTDTQYF. The CDR3 DNA reads TGCGCCAGCAGCTTGATCGGGACTAGCGGGGCCGGCACAGATACGCAGTATTTT.